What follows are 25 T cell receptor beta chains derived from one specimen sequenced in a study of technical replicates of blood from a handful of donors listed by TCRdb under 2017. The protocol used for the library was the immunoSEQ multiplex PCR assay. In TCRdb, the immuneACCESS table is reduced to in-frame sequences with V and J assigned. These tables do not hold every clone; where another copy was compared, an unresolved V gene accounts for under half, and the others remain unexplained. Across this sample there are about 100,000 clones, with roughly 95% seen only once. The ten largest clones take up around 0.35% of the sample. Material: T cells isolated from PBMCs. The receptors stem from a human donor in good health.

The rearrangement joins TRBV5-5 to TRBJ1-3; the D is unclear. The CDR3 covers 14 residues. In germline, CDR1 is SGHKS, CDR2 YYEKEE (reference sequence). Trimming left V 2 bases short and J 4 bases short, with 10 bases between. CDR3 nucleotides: TGTGCCAGCAGCTTCTCAGGTTTCGGAAACACCATATATTTT. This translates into CASSFSGFGNTIYF. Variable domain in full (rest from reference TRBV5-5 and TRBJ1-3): DAGVTQSPTHLIKTRGQQVTLRCSPISGHKSVSWYQQVLGQGPQFIFQYYEKEERGRGNFPDRFSARQFPNYSSELNVNALLLGDSALYLCASSFSGFGNTIYFGEGSWLTVV.

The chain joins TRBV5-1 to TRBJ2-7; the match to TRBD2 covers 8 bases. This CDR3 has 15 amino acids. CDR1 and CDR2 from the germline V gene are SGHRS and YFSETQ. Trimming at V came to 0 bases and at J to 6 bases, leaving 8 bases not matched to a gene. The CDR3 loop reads CASSLAPGLEVEQYF. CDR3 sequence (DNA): TGCGCCAGCAGCTTGGCCCCGGGACTAGAGGTCGAGCAGTACTTC. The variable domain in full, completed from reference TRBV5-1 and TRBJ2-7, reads KAGVTQTPRYLIKTRGQQVTLSCSPISGHRSVSWYQQTPGQGLQFLFEYFSETQRNKGNFPGRFSGRQFSNSRSEMNVSTLELGDSALYLCASSLAPGLEVEQYFGPGTRLTVT.

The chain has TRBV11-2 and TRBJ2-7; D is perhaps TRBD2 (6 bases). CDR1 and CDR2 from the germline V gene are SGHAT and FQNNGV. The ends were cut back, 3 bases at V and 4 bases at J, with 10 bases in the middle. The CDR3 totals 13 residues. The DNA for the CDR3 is TGTGCCAGCAGCTTTGGGGGGAAATACGAGCAGTACTTC. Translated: CASSFGGKYEQYF.

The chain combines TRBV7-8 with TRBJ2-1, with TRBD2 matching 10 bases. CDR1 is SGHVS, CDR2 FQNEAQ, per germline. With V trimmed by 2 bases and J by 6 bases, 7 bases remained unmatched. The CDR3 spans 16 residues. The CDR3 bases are TGTGCCAGCAGCTTAAGCGGGAGGGGAGCCGGCAATGAGCAGTTCTTC. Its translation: CASSLSGRGAGNEQFF. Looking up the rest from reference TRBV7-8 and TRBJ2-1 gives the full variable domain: GAGVSQSPRYKVAKRGQDVALRCDPISGHVSLFWYQQALGQGPEFLTYFQNEAQLDKSGLPSDRFFAERPEGSVSTLKIQRTQQEDSAVYLCASSLSGRGAGNEQFFGPGTRLTVL.

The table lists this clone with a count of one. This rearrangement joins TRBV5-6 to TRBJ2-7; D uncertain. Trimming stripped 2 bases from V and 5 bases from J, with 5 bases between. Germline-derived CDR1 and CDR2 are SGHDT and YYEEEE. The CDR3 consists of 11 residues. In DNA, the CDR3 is TGTGCCAGCAGCTTTATCGACGAGCAGTACTTC. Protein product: CASSFIDEQYF.

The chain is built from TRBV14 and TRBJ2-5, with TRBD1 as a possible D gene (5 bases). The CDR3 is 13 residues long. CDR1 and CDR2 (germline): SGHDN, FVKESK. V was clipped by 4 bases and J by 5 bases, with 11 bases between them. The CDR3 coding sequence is TGTGCCAGCAGCCTAGCCAGGGTGGAGACCCAGTACTTC. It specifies CASSLARVETQYF.

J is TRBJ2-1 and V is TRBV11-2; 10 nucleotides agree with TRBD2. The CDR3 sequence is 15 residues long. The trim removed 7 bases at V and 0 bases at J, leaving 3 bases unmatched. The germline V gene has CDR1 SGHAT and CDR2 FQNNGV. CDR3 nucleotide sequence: TGTGCCAGCAACCCTAGCGGGAGCTCCTACAATGAGCAGTTCTTC. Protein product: CASNPSGSSYNEQFF. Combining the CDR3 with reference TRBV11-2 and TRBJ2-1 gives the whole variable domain EAGVAQSPRYKIIEKRQSVAFWCNPISGHATLYWYQQILGQGPKLLIQFQNNGVVDDSQLPKDRFSAERLKGVDSTLKIQPAKLEDSAVYLCASNPSGSSYNEQFFGPGTRLTVL.

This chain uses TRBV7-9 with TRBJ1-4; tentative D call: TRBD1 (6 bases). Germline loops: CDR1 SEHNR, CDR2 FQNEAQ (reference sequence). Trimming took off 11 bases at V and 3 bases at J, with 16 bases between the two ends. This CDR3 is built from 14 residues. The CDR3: CAGSGGPANEKLFF. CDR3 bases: TGTGCCGGATCGGGGGGCCCAGCTAATGAAAAACTGTTTTTT.

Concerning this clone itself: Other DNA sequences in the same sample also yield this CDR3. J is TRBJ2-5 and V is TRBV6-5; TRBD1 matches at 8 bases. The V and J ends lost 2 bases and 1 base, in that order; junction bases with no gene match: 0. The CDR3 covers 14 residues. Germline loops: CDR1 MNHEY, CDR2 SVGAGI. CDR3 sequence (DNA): TGTGCCAGCAGTTACGGACAGGGCCAAGAGACCCAGTACTTC. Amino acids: CASSYGQGQETQYF.

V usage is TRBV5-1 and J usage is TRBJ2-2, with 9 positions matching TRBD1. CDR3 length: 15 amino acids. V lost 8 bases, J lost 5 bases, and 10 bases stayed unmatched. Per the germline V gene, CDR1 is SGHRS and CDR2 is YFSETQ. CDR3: CASWPGQGETGELFF. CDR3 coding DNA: TGCGCCAGTTGGCCGGGACAGGGTGAGACCGGGGAGCTGTTTTTT. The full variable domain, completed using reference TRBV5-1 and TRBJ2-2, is KAGVTQTPRYLIKTRGQQVTLSCSPISGHRSVSWYQQTPGQGLQFLFEYFSETQRNKGNFPGRFSGRQFSNSRSEMNVSTLELGDSALYLCASWPGQGETGELFFGEGSRLTVL.

DNA for the CDR3: TGTGCCAGCAGCCAAGAAGGCTGGAGTAGCTCCTACGAGCAGTACTTC. It is translated as CASSQEGWSSSYEQYF. The chain uses TRBV14 and TRBJ2-7; unclear D gene. This CDR3 region has 16 residues. Per the germline V gene, CDR1 is SGHDN and CDR2 is FVKESK. Trimming cost V 0 bases and J 0 bases, with 12 bases left between them.

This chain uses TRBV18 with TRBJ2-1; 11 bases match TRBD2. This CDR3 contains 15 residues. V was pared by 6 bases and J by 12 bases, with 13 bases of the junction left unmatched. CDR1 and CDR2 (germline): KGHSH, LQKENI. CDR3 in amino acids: CASSPTSGSVGGQFF. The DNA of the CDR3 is TGTGCCAGCTCTCCCACTAGCGGGAGTGTGGGAGGGCAGTTCTTC.

DNA for the CDR3: TGTGCCAGCAGCCAATTTGGACACATCACCGGGGAGCTGTTTTTT. It specifies CASSQFGHITGELFF. This sequence joins TRBV14 and TRBJ2-2, with D maybe TRBD1 (5 bases). Looked up from germline, CDR1 is SGHDN and CDR2 is FVKESK. The CDR3 has 15 residues. The V end was cut by 2 bases, the J end by 4 bases, with 11 bases between.

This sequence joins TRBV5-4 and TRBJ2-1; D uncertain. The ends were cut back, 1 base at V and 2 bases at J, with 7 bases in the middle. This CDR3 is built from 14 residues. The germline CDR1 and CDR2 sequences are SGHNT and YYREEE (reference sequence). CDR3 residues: CASSLTAAYNEQFF. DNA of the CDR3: TGTGCCAGCAGCTTGACGGCGGCCTACAATGAGCAGTTCTTC. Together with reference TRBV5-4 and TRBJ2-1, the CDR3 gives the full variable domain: ETGVTQSPTHLIKTRGQQVTLRCSSQSGHNTVSWYQQALGQGPQFIFQYYREEENGRGNFPPRFSGLQFPNYSSELNVNALELDDSALYLCASSLTAAYNEQFFGPGTRLTVL.

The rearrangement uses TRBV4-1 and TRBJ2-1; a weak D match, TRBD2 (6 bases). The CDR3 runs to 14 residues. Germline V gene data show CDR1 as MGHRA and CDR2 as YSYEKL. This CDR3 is CATLGGPYGNEQFF. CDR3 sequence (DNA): TGCGCGACCCTCGGGGGTCCATACGGCAATGAGCAGTTCTTC.

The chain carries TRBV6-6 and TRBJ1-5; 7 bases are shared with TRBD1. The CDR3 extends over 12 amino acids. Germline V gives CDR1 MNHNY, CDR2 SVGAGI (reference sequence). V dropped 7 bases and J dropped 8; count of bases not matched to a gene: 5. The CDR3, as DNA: TGTGCCAGCAACAGGGGAGTCGAGCCCCAGCATTTT. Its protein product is CASNRGVEPQHF.

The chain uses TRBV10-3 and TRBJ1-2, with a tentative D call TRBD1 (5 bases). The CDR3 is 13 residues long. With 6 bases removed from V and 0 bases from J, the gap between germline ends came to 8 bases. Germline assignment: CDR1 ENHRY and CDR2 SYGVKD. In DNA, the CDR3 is TGTGCCATCAGGAGACAGTCTAACTATGGCTACACCTTC. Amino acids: CAIRRQSNYGYTF.

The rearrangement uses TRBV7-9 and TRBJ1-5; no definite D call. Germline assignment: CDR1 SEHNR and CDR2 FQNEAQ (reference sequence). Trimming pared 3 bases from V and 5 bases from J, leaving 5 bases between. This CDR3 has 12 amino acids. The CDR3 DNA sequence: TGTGCCAGCAGCTTGGGCGATCAGCCCCAGCATTTT. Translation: CASSLGDQPQHF.

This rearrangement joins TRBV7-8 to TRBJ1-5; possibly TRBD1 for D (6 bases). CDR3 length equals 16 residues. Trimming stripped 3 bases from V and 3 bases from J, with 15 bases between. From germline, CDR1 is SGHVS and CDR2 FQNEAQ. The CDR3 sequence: CASSLNRVSTNQPQHF. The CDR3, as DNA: TGTGCCAGCAGCTTGAACAGGGTTTCAACCAATCAGCCCCAGCATTTT.

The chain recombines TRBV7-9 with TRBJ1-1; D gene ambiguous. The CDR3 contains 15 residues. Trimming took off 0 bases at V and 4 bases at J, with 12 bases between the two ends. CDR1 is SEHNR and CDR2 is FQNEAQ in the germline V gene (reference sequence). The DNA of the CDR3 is TGTGCCAGCAGCTTAGCTGAGGTCGCGGGCACTGAAGCTTTCTTT. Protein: CASSLAEVAGTEAFF.

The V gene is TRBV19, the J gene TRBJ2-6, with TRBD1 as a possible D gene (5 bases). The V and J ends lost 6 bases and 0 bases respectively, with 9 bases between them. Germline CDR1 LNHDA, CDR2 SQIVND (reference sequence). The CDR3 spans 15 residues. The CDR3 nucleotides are TGTGCCAGTAGCGGCAGGGCCTCTGGGGCCAACGTCCTGACTTTC. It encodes CASSGRASGANVLTF. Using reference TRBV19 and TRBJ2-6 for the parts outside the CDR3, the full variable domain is DGGITQSPKYLFRKEGQNVTLSCEQNLNHDAMYWYRQDPGQGLRLIYYSQIVNDFQKGDIAEGYSVSREKKESFPLTVTSAQKNPTAFYLCASSGRASGANVLTFGAGSRLTVL.

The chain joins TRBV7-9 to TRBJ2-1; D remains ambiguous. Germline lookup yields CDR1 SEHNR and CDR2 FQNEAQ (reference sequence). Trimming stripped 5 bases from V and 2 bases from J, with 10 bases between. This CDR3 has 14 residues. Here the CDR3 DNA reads TGTGCCAGCAGCCTATCCCCCACCTACAATGAGCAGTTCTTC. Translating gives CASSLSPTYNEQFF.

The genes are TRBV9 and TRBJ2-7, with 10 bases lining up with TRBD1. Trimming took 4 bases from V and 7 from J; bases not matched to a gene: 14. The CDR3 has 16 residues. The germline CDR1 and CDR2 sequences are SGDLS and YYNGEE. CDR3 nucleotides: TGTGCCAGCAGCACCGACCGGGACAGGGGTTTAAGGGAGCAGTACTTC. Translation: CASSTDRDRGLREQYF.

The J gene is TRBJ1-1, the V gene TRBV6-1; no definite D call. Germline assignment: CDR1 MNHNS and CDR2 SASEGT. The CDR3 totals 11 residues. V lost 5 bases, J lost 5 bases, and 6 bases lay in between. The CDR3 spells CASSTYTEAFF. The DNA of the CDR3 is TGTGCCAGCAGTACTTATACTGAAGCTTTCTTT.

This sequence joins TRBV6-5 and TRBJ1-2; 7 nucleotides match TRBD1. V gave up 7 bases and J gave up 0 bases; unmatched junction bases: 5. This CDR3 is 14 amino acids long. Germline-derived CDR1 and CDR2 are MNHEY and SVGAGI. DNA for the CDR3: TGTGCCAGCATGCGGGACAGTGCTAACTATGGCTACACCTTC. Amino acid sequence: CASMRDSANYGYTF.